This TCR beta chain was observed in a study of prognosis after radiotherapy for stage I lung cancer. Study background: The study gave no patient concurrent therapy with stereotactic body radiotherapy.

All patients showed node-negative disease on CT and PET/CT and lacked prior chemotherapy, radiotherapy or other malignancies. Blood draws of roughly 5.6 milliliters of peripheral blood occurred at each of two time points. Genomic DNA served as the source from which two-round multiplex PCR generated TCR beta CDR3 amplicons. During first-round PCR, primers specific to each TRBV and TRBJ gene were used. TCRdb independently ran MiXCR on the multiplex PCR reads; one entry per CDR3 protein. The sample contains some 35,000 distinct CDR3 sequences, 25% to 40% of which appear only once. This clonotype was detected ten times or more. CDR3 length: 14 residues. Trimming removed 5 bases from V and 8 bases from J, with 18 bases in between. Germline-derived CDR1 and CDR2 are LNHDA and SQIVND (reference sequence).

The gene calls are TRBV19 and TRBJ1-2; no firm D call. The sequences come from PBMCs, collected before or after stereotactic body radiation therapy (not recorded which). The TCR sequence derives from a donor aged 50 or older with non-small cell lung cancer. The chain's CDR3 is CASSPDRVGRGYTF. The CDR3 DNA is TGTGCCAGTAGTCCCGATAGGGTAGGCAGGGGCTACACCTTC. The full variable domain, completed using reference TRBV19 and TRBJ1-2, is DGGITQSPKYLFRKEGQNVTLSCEQNLNHDAMYWYRQDPGQGLRLIYYSQIVNDFQKGDIAEGYSVSREKKESFPLTVTSAQKNPTAFYLCASSPDRVGRGYTFGSGTRLTVV.